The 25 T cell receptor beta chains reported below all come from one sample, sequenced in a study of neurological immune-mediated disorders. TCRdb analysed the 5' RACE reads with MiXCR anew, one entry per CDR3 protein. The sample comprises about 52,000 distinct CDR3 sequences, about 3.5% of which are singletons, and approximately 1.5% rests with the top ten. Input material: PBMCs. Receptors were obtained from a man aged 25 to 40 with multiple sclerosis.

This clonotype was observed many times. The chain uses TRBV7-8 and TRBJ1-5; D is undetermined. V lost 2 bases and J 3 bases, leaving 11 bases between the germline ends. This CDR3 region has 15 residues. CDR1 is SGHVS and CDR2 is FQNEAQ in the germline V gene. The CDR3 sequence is CASSLMSTNNQPQHF. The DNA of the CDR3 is TGTGCCAGCAGCTTAATGTCCACGAACAATCAGCCCCAGCATTTT.

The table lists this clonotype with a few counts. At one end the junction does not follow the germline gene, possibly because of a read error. As DNA, the CDR3 is TGTGCCAGCAGCCAATCCGGACAGGCTGGAAAAACCATATATTTT. It encodes CASSQSGQAGKTIYF. This chain connects TRBV3-1 to TRBJ1-3; 7 positions match TRBD1. This CDR3 comprises 15 residues. Germline lookup yields CDR1 LGHDT and CDR2 YNNKEL (reference sequence).

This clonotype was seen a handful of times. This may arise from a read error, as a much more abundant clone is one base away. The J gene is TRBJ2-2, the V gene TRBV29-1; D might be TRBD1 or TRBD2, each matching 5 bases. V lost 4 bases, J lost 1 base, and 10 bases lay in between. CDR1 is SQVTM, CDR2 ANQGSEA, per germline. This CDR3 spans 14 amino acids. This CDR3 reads CSVVWGRNTGELFF. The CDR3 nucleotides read TGCAGCGTTGTCTGGGGGAGGAACACCGGGGAGCTGTTTTTT.

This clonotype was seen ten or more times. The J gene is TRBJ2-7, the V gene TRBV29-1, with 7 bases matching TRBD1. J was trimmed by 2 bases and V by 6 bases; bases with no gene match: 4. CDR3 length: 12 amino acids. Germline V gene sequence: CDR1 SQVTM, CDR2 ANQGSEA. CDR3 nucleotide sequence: TGCAGCGTCCGGGACAGCACCTACGAGCAGTACTTC. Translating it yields CSVRDSTYEQYF.

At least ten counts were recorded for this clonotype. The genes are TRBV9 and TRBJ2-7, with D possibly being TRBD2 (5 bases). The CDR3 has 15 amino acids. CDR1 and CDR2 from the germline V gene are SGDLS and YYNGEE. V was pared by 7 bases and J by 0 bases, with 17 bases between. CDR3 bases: TGTGCCAGCGGCCCCAGCGGAGGAAGCTCCTACGAGCAGTACTTC. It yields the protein CASGPSGGSSYEQYF.

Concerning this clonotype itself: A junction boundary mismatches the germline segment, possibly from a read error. The CDR3 DNA sequence: TGTGCCAGCAGCTTTCAGAATCAGCCCCAGAATTTT. This sequence encodes CASSFQNQPQNF. The genes are TRBV3-1 and TRBJ1-5, with D unclear. CDR3 length: 12 amino acids. In germline, CDR1 is LGHDT, CDR2 YNNKEL (reference sequence).

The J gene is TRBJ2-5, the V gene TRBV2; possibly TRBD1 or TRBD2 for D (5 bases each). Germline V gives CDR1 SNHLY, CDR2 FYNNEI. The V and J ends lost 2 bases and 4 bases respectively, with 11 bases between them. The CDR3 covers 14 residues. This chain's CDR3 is CASSERVGGETQYF. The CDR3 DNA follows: TGTGCCAGCAGTGAAAGGGTTGGGGGAGAGACCCAGTACTTC.

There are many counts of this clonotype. The CDR3 nucleotides are TGTGCCAGCAGAACGACTAGCGGCCCCTACGAGCAGTACTTC. As protein: CASRTTSGPYEQYF. This chain uses TRBV6-2 or TRBV6-3 with TRBJ2-7; 9 bases match TRBD2. Germline assignment: CDR1 MNHEY and CDR2 SVGEGT. V dropped 6 bases and J dropped 2; count of bases not matched to a gene: 5. The CDR3 has 14 amino acids.

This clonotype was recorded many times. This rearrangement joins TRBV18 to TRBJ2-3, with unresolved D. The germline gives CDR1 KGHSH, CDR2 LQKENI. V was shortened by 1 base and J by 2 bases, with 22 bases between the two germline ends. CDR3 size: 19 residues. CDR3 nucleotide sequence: TGTGCCAGCTCACCACTTGAGCTTCGGATGACGTCTCACACAGATACGCAGTATTTT. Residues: CASSPLELRMTSHTDTQYF.

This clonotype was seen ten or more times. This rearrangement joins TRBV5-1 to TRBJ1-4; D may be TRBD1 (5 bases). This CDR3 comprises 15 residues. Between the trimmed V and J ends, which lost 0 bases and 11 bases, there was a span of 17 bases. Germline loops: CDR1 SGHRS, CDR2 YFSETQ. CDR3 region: CASSLAGDRGKKLFF. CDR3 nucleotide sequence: TGCGCCAGCAGCTTGGCCGGGGACCGGGGGAAGAAACTGTTTTTT.

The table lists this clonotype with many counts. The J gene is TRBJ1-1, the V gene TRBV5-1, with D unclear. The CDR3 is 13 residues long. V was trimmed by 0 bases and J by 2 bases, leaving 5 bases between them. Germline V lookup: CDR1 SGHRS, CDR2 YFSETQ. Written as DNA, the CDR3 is TGCGCCAGCAGCTTGGCAGCCAACACTGAAGCTTTCTTT. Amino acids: CASSLAANTEAFF.

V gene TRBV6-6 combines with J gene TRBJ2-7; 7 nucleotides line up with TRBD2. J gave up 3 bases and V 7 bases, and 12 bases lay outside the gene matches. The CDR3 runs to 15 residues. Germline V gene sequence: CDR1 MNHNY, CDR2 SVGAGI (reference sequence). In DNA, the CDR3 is TGTGCCAGCACCTCCGTGCGGGAGCGCTACTACGAGCAGTACTTC. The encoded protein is CASTSVRERYYEQYF.

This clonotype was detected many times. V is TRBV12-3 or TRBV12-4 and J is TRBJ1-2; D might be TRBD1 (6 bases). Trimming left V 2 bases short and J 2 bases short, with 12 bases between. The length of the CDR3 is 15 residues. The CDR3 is CASSLMGGGNYGYTF. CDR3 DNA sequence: TGTGCCAGCAGTTTAATGGGAGGGGGGAACTATGGCTACACCTTC.

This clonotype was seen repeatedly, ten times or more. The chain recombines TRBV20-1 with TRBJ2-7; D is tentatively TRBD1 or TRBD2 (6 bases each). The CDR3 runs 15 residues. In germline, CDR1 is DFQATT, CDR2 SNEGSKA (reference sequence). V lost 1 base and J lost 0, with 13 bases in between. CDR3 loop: CSARVTPGASYEQYF. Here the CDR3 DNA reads TGCAGTGCTAGAGTCACCCCGGGGGCCTCCTACGAGCAGTACTTC.

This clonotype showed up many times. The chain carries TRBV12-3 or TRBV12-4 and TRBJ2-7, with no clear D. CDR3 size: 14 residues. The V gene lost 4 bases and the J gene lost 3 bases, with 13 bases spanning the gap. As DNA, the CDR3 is TGTGCCAGCAGTTCCCTAGGGTTACTCTACGAGCAGTACTTC. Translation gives CASSSLGLLYEQYF.

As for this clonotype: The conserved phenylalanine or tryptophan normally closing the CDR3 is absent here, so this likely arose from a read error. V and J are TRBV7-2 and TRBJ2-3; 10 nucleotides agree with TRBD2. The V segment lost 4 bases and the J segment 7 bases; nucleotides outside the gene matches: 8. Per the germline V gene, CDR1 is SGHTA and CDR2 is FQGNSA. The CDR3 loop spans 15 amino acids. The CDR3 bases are TGTGCCAGCAGCTCGAGGAGCGGGGGGGAAAATACGCAGTATAAT. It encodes CASSSRSGGENTQYN.

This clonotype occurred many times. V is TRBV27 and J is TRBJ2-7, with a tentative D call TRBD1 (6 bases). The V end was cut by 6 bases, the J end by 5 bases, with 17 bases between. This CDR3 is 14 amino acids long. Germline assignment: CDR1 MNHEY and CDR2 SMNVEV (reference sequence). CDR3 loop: CASRLDRTPHEQYF. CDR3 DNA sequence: TGTGCCAGCAGACTCGACAGGACCCCCCACGAGCAGTACTTC.

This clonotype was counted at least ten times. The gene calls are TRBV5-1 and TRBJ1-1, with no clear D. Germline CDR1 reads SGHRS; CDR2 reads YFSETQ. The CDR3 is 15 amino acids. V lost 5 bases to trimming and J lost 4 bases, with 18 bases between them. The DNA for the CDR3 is TGCGCCAGCAGTTTTTACTCGATAAGTCGCACTGAAGCTTTCTTT. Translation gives CASSFYSISRTEAFF.

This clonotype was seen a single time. The CDR3 sequence: CASSWRTGDYEQYF. The CDR3 bases are TGCGCCAGCAGCTGGCGGACAGGGGACTACGAGCAGTACTTC. The chain carries TRBV5-1 and TRBJ2-7; 9 bases agree with TRBD1. Germline CDR1 reads SGHRS; CDR2 reads YFSETQ. Losses at the gene ends were 3 bases for V and 3 bases for J; bases not matched to a gene: 4. The CDR3 covers 14 residues.

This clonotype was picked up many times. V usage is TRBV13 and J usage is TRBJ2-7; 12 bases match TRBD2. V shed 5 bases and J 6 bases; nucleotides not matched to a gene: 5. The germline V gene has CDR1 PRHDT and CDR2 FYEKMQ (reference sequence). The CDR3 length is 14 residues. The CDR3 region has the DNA TGTGCCAGCAGCCCCGGACTAGCGGGGAGCGAGCAGTACTTC. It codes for CASSPGLAGSEQYF.

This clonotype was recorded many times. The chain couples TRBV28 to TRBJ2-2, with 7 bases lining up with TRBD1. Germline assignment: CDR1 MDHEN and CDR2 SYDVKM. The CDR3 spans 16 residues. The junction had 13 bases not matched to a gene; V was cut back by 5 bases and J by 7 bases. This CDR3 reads CASSVYENYRGGELFF. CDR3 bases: TGTGCCAGCAGTGTGTACGAAAATTACAGGGGCGGGGAGCTGTTTTTT.

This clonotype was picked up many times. The DNA of the CDR3 is TGTGCCAGCAGGAGGCAGTGGGGTAACTGGGGTGGCTACACCTTC. Translating gives CASRRQWGNWGGYTF. The chain joins TRBV6-5 to TRBJ1-2; D remains ambiguous. Germline V gene data show CDR1 as MNHEY and CDR2 as SVGAGI. This CDR3 comprises 15 residues. V shed 6 bases and J shed 7 bases, with 21 bases lying between them.

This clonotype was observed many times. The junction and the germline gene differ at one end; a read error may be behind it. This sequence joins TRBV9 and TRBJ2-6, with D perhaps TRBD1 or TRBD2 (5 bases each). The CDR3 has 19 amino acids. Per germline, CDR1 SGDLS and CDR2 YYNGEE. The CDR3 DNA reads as TGTGCCAGCAGCGTAAGTCCATCGGGACGGACGTCTGGGGCCAACGTCCAGACTTTC. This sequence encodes CASSVSPSGRTSGANVQTF.

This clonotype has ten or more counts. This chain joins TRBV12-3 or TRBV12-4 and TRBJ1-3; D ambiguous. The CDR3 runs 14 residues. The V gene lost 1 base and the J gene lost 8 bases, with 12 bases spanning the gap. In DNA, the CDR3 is TGTGCCAGCAGTTTAGGGGGAGGCGTAGACACCATATATTTT. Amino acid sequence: CASSLGGGVDTIYF.

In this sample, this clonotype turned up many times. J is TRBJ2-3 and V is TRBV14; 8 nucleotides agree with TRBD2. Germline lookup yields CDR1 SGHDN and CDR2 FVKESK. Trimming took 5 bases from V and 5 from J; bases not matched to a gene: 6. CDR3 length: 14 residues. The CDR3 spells CASSYVAGRDTQYF. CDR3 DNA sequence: TGTGCCAGCAGCTATGTAGCGGGAAGAGATACGCAGTATTTT.